This T cell receptor (beta chain) was sequenced in a study of blood T cell repertoires in COVID-19. The germline V gene has CDR1 MNHEY and CDR2 SMNVEV (reference sequence). V was clipped by 6 bases and J by 10 bases, with 10 bases between them. The CDR3 loop spans 12 amino acids. Using immunoSEQ multiplex PCR, the repertoire was profiled, and TCRdb retains in-frame clones only, with some absent. This table has 150,000 to 200,000 clones, 82% appearing once. The chain carries TRBV27 and TRBJ1-6, with D unclear. The source material was peripheral blood. This receptor was taken from a woman aged 65 to 85 with acute or convalescent COVID-19. The CDR3 reads CASRSMGSPLHF. The CDR3 region has the DNA TGTGCCAGCAGGTCAATGGGCTCACCCCTCCACTTT.